These 26 T cell receptor beta chains came from one sample sequenced in a study of cytomegalovirus exposure and HLA in healthy donors. Primers: 60 Vbeta forward and 13 Jbeta reverse. Assay used: immunoSEQ multiplex PCR; TCRdb lists only in-frame clones, some missing. Altogether over 30,000 clones are present, 75% to 90% being singletons, with the ten largest covering about 10%. Sequenced sample: PBMCs. The receptors were gathered from a woman in her thirties or forties in good health and CMV-seropositive.

This clone appeared a single time. The chain employs TRBV29-1 and TRBJ2-7; D might be TRBD1 (5 bases). Trimming left V 4 bases short and J 2 bases short, with 9 bases between. The V gene's germline CDR1 is SQVTM and CDR2 ANQGSEA. The CDR3 loop spans 12 amino acids. The CDR3, as DNA: TGCAGCGTTGTGAAGGGGCCCTACGAGCAGTACTTC. Its protein is CSVVKGPYEQYF.

The chain recombines TRBV18 with TRBJ2-2, with 7 bases identical to TRBD1. This CDR3 region has 16 residues. Germline V gene lookup returns CDR1 KGHSH and CDR2 LQKENI. V was pared by 5 bases and J by 7 bases, with 13 bases of the junction left unmatched. The chain's CDR3 is CASSSRTGQSFGELFF. The CDR3 coding sequence is TGTGCCAGCTCATCGCGAACGGGACAGTCTTTCGGGGAGCTGTTTTTT.

The rearrangement links TRBV7-9 to TRBJ1-2, with TRBD1 matching over 7 bases. The CDR3 contains 13 residues. V lost 5 bases, J lost 5 bases, and 5 bases stayed unmatched. Germline CDR1 reads SEHNR; CDR2 reads FQNEAQ (reference sequence). CDR3 sequence: CASSRETGYGYTF. The CDR3 DNA reads TGTGCCAGCAGCCGCGAGACAGGGTATGGCTACACCTTC.

This sequence joins TRBV7-2 and TRBJ2-7; 8 bases are a match to TRBD2. J was trimmed by 3 bases and V by 1 base; bases with no gene match: 8. Germline loops: CDR1 SGHTA, CDR2 FQGNSA. The CDR3 runs 16 residues. The CDR3 loop reads CASSLDGGAHYYEQYF. CDR3 DNA sequence: TGTGCCAGCAGCTTAGACGGGGGGGCCCATTACTACGAGCAGTACTTC.

DNA for the CDR3: TGTGCCAGCCGGGACAGGGAGGATTCACCCCTCCACTTT. It yields the protein CASRDREDSPLHF. The chain employs TRBV19 and TRBJ1-6; 9 nucleotides agree with TRBD1. CDR3 length equals 13 residues. V gave up 9 bases and J gave up 8 bases; unmatched junction bases: 5. Germline V gene lookup returns CDR1 LNHDA and CDR2 SQIVND (reference sequence).

The rearrangement uses TRBV11-2 and TRBJ2-1; TRBD2 matches 13 bases. The V gene end was trimmed by 3 bases and the J gene end by 8 bases; junction bases not matched to a gene: 7. CDR1 SGHAT and CDR2 FQNNGV come from the germline V gene. The CDR3 contains 16 residues. The CDR3 sequence is CASSFLTSGGWDEQFF. The CDR3 DNA sequence: TGTGCCAGCAGCTTTCTGACTAGCGGGGGGTGGGATGAGCAGTTCTTC.

The table lists this clone with a count of one. The chain couples TRBV9 to TRBJ2-7; 10 bases fit TRBD1. CDR3 length equals 15 residues. Unmatched junction bases numbered 9, after V lost 4 bases and J lost 5 bases. The V gene's germline CDR1 is SGDLS and CDR2 YYNGEE. Here the CDR3 DNA reads TGTGCCAGCAGCCCCGGGGACAGGGGTGGCAACGAGCAGTACTTC. As protein: CASSPGDRGGNEQYF.

V gene TRBV5-1 combines with J gene TRBJ2-1, with D perhaps matching TRBD1 (6 bases). The CDR3 runs 17 residues. CDR1 and CDR2 (germline): SGHRS, YFSETQ. The ends were cut back, 4 bases at V and 0 bases at J, with 17 bases in the middle. The CDR3 loop is CASSLLSGTLSYNEQFF. CDR3 DNA: TGCGCCAGCAGCCTCCTCTCCGGGACACTCTCCTACAATGAGCAGTTCTTC.

The V gene is TRBV12-5, the J gene TRBJ2-3; 9 bases match TRBD1. The trim removed 5 bases at V and 3 bases at J, leaving 3 bases unmatched. Germline CDR1 reads LGHNT; CDR2 reads FRNRAP. The CDR3 has 14 amino acids. The CDR3 bases are TGTGCTAGTGGTACAGGGGGCAGGACAGATACGCAGTATTTT. Its translation: CASGTGGRTDTQYF. Drawing the rest from reference TRBV12-5 and TRBJ2-3, the complete variable domain is DARVTQTPRHKVTEMGQEVTMRCQPILGHNTVFWYRQTMMQGLELLAYFRNRAPLDDSGMPKDRFSAEMPDATLATLKIQPSEPRDSAVYFCASGTGGRTDTQYFGPGTRLTVL.

Points on this clone: The same CDR3 arises from other DNA sequences in this sample as well. V is TRBV27 and J is TRBJ1-2; D is unclear. Germline CDR1 and CDR2: MNHEY and SMNVEV (reference sequence). V was cut by 0 bases and J by 2 bases, with 7 bases left in between. The CDR3 runs 14 residues. CDR3 residues: CASSLSPGNYGYTF. The DNA of the CDR3 is TGTGCCAGCAGTTTATCCCCGGGGAACTATGGCTACACCTTC.

The J gene is TRBJ1-3, the V gene TRBV19; possibly TRBD1 for D (5 bases). Trimming stripped 10 bases from V and 3 bases from J, with 13 bases between. The CDR3 contains 13 residues. CDR1 and CDR2 from the germline V gene are LNHDA and SQIVND (reference sequence). CDR3 in DNA: TGTGCCATCTCGACAGACCTTGGAAACACCATATATTTT. This gives the protein CAISTDLGNTIYF.

This chain uses TRBV30 with TRBJ1-5; D not certain. CDR3 size: 13 residues. With 2 bases removed from V and 2 bases from J, the gap between germline ends came to 7 bases. Germline values: CDR1 GTSNPN, CDR2 SVGIG (reference sequence). The CDR3 loop is CAWSNTGNQPQHF. In DNA, the CDR3 is TGTGCCTGGAGTAATACGGGCAATCAGCCCCAGCATTTT.

The chain is built from TRBV4-3 and TRBJ1-1, with 9 nucleotides matching TRBD1. After removal of 0 bases from V and 8 bases from J, the junction contained 7 bases not matched to a gene. From germline, CDR1 is LGHNA and CDR2 YSLEER. CDR3 length: 15 residues. CDR3 in DNA: TGCGCCAGCAGCCAAGACTCGACAGGGGGGCGGGAAGCTTTCTTT. This sequence encodes CASSQDSTGGREAFF.

This clone was seen a few times. The chain uses TRBV25-1 and TRBJ1-3; TRBD1 might be the D (5 bases). The CDR3 is made up of 16 amino acids. Trimming left V 6 bases short and J 0 bases short, with 15 bases between. Germline lookup yields CDR1 MGHDK and CDR2 SYGVNS. CDR3 protein: CASRPDRPSSGNTIYF. The CDR3 region has the DNA TGTGCCAGCAGACCAGACAGACCTTCCTCTGGAAACACCATATATTTT.

This chain joins TRBV10-3 and TRBJ1-1; D remains unclear. V gave up 4 bases and J gave up 4 bases, with 10 bases separating them. Germline V gives CDR1 ENHRY, CDR2 SYGVKD. This CDR3 spans 13 amino acids. CDR3 loop: CAISAGYVTEAFF. For the CDR3, the DNA is TGTGCCATCAGTGCGGGATACGTCACTGAAGCTTTCTTT.

The CDR3 nucleotides read TGTGCCAGCAGTACGACTAGCGGGGGGGCAGAGACCCAGTACTTC. Protein product: CASSTTSGGAETQYF. The chain recombines TRBV6-1 with TRBJ2-5; TRBD2 matches 14 bases. Germline V gene sequence: CDR1 MNHNS, CDR2 SASEGT. The V gene end was trimmed by 5 bases and the J gene end by 4 bases; junction bases not matched to a gene: 3. This CDR3 comprises 15 residues.

The chain uses TRBV9 and TRBJ2-7, with D possibly matching TRBD1 (5 bases). Deletions cut 4 bases from V and 5 bases from J, with 16 bases between. CDR1 is SGDLS and CDR2 is YYNGEE in the germline V gene. The CDR3 is 14 residues long. The CDR3 coding sequence is TGTGCCAGCAGCCCCTACAGGACCGCCGACGAGCAGTACTTC. This gives the protein CASSPYRTADEQYF.

The chain combines TRBV19 with TRBJ1-1, with TRBD1 matching over 12 bases. CDR1 is LNHDA, CDR2 SQIVND, per germline (reference sequence). The CDR3 covers 16 residues. The V segment lost 9 bases and the J segment 4 bases; nucleotides outside the gene matches: 12. CDR3 region: CARAGTGGSASTEAFF. In nucleotides, the CDR3 is TGTGCCAGAGCCGGGACAGGGGGCAGCGCGAGCACTGAAGCTTTCTTT.

The rearrangement uses TRBV25-1 and TRBJ2-1; D ambiguous. V lost 6 bases to trimming and J lost 1 base, with 13 bases between them. The CDR3 totals 15 residues. Germline V gene lookup returns CDR1 MGHDK and CDR2 SYGVNS. In DNA form, the CDR3 reads TGTGCCAGCAGGCCGACACTCCTATCCTACAATGAGCAGTTCTTC. Its protein product is CASRPTLLSYNEQFF.

CDR3 sequence (DNA): TGTGCCAGCAGCTTCCTTATAGATAATTCACCCCTCCACTTT. This codes for CASSFLIDNSPLHF. The J gene is TRBJ1-6, the V gene TRBV27, with D unclear. This CDR3 contains 14 residues. Germline CDR1 is MNHEY and CDR2 is SMNVEV (reference sequence). The ends were cut back, 6 bases at V and 5 bases at J, with 11 bases in the middle.

Only a few counts were recorded for this clone. This sequence joins TRBV6-1 and TRBJ2-7; TRBD2 is a possible D gene (5 bases). Deletions cut 8 bases from V and 2 bases from J, with 13 bases between. The germline V gene has CDR1 MNHNS and CDR2 SASEGT. The CDR3 loop spans 13 amino acids. The CDR3 spells CASGYSETYEQYF. CDR3 nucleotide sequence: TGTGCCAGCGGGTATAGCGAGACCTACGAGCAGTACTTC.

The CDR3 nucleotides read TGTGCCAGCAGTTTCCCGACAGGCTTGAACACTGAAGCTTTCTTT. Its protein product is CASSFPTGLNTEAFF. V gene TRBV6-5 combines with J gene TRBJ1-1; D might be TRBD1 (6 bases). The germline V gene has CDR1 MNHEY and CDR2 SVGAGI. There are 15 residues in the CDR3. The ends were cut back, 4 bases at V and 0 bases at J, with 12 bases in the middle.

The chain carries TRBV21-1 and TRBJ1-5; the table's D call TRBD1 went unverified against the DNA. TRBV21-1 is a pseudogene segment. The CDR3 sequence is 16 residues long. The CDR3, as DNA: TGTGCCAGCAGCAAACGCCAGGGGAGACTAAATCAGCCCCAGCATTTT. Encoded protein: CASSKRQGRLNQPQHF.

The chain carries TRBV25-1 and TRBJ2-2, with 7 nucleotides matching TRBD2. This CDR3 contains 14 residues. Germline trimming cut 8 bases from V and 5 bases from J; bases unmatched to any gene: 8. CDR1 and CDR2 from the germline V gene are MGHDK and SYGVNS. The CDR3 sequence is CASGGDGTTGELFF. Written as DNA, the CDR3 is TGTGCCAGCGGGGGGGACGGGACTACCGGGGAGCTGTTTTTT.

This chain's CDR3 is CASSPRATGPTPYEQYF. CDR3 in DNA: TGTGCCAGCTCACCACGGGCGACAGGGCCTACCCCTTACGAGCAGTACTTC. This chain joins TRBV18 and TRBJ2-7, with 7 bases lining up with TRBD1. This CDR3 comprises 17 residues. Per germline, CDR1 KGHSH and CDR2 LQKENI. J gave up 4 bases and V 1 base, and 13 bases lay outside the gene matches.

The chain recombines TRBV5-4 with TRBJ2-2; TRBD2 might be the D (6 bases). Trimming removed 0 bases at V and 6 bases at J, with 9 bases between. The CDR3 totals 14 residues. Per germline, CDR1 SGHNT and CDR2 YYREEE (reference sequence). The DNA of the CDR3 is TGTGCCAGCAGCTTGGCGACTAGTTCCGGGGAGCTGTTTTTT. This sequence encodes CASSLATSSGELFF.